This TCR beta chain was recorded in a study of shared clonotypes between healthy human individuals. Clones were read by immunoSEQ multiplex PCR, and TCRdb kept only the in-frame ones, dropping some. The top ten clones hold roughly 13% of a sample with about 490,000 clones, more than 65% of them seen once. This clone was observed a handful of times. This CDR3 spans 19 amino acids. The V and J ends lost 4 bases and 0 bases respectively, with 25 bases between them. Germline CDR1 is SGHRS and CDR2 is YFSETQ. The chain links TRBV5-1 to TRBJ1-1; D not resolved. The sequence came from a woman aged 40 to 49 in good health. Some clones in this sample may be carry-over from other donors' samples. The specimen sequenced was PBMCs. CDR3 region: CASSLMPSSGVAMNTEAFF. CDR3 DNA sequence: TGCGCCAGCAGCCTCATGCCTAGTTCTGGCGTCGCCATGAACACTGAAGCTTTCTTT. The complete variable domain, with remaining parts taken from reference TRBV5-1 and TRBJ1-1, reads KAGVTQTPRYLIKTRGQQVTLSCSPISGHRSVSWYQQTPGQGLQFLFEYFSETQRNKGNFPGRFSGRQFSNSRSEMNVSTLELGDSALYLCASSLMPSSGVAMNTEAFFGQGTRLTVV.